This TCR beta chain emerged from a study of T and B cells in COVID-19 patients. This clonotype was found a few times. Multiplex PCR with BIOMED2 TRB-A/B primer pools amplified TRB rearrangements. TCRdb called the multiplex PCR reads again in MiXCR, with one record for every CDR3 protein. The sample includes 1,200 to 1,500 distinct CDR3 sequences, around 25% seen only once; the top ten take about 30%. V trimming: 3 bases; J trimming: 7 bases; junction bases outside the gene matches: 12. CDR1 SEHNR and CDR2 FQNEAQ come from the germline V gene (reference sequence). The CDR3 contains 16 residues. TRB was amplified from about 260-540 ng of blood genomic DNA.

This TCR was recovered from a human donor with active COVID-19. This chain links TRBV7-9 with TRBJ2-1; 7 positions agree with TRBD2. The sequencing sample was made of blood. CDR3 coding DNA: TGTGCCAGCAGCTTTCGGGGGGTGTTGGGGGTTAATGAGCAGTTCTTC. Amino acids: CASSFRGVLGVNEQFF.